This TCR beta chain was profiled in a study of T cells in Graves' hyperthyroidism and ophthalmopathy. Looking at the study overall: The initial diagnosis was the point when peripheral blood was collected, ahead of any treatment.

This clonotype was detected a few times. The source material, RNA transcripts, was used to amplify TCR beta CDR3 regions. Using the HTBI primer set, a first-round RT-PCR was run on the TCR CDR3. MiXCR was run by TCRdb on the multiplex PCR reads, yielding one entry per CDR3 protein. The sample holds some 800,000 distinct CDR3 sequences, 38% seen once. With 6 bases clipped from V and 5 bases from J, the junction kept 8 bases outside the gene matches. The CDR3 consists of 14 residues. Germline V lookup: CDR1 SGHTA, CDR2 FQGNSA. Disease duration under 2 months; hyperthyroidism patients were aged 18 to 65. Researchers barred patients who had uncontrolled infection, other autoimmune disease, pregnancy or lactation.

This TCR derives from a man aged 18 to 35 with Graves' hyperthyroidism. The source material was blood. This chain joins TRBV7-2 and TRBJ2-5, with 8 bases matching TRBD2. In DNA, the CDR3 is TGTGCCAGCAGTTACGGGACTAGTCCGGAGACCCAGTACTTC. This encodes CASSYGTSPETQYF.